This T cell receptor beta chain derives from a study of shared clonotypes between healthy human individuals. Study details: Each donor contributed plates that comprised three CD4 naive, three CD4 memory, two CD8 naive and one CD8 memory.

The method was immunoSEQ multiplex PCR; TCRdb's version includes in-frame clones alone and lacks a portion of them. The sample has over a million clones; about 96% are singletons. The sequenced sample was naive CD4+ T cells sorted from blood. This sample's subset: CD45RA+ positively selected. The clonotype was recovered from a man aged 25 to 45 in good health.

The CDR3 nucleotides read TGCGCCAGCAGCCCAGCGGCTAGCGGGATCTTCGGGAACATTCAGTACTTC. This gives the protein CASSPAASGIFGNIQYF. The rearrangement joins TRBV4-3 to TRBJ2-4; 9 nucleotides agree with TRBD2. Germline V gene sequence: CDR1 LGHNA, CDR2 YSLEER. Trimming took 4 bases from V and 7 from J; bases not matched to a gene: 14. CDR3 length: 17 residues.